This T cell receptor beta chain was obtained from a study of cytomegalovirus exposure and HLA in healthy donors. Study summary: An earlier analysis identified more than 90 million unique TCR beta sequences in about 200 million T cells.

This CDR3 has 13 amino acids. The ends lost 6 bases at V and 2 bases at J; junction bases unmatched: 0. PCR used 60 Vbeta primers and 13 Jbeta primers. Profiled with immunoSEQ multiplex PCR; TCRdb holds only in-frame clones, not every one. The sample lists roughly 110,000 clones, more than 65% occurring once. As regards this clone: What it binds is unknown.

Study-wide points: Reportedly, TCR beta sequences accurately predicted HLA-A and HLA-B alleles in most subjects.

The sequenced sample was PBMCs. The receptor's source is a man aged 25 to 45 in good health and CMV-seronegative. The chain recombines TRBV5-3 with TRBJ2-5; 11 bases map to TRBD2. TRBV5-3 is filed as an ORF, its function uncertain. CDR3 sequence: CARTSGRQETQYF. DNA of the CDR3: TGTGCCAGAACTAGCGGGAGGCAAGAGACCCAGTACTTC.